This TCR beta chain was obtained from a study of CD8+ T cells in alopecia areata. Germline CDR1 and CDR2: GTSNPN and SVGIG (reference sequence). V lost 5 bases to trimming and J lost 4 bases, with 3 bases between them. The CDR3 contains 10 residues. General study results and limits: Especially in alopecia totalis/universalis, lesional scalp showed greater clonality than normal scalp did. The study also sequences resident alphabeta T cells of normal skin in scalp samples.

A note on this clone: As yet, its antigen is unknown.

PBMC-derived CD4+ and CD8+ T cells were sorted. Extraction of RNA preceded its reverse transcription into cDNA, which served as the sequencing template. The method was immunoSEQ multiplex PCR; TCRdb's version includes in-frame clones alone and lacks a portion of them. The sample includes hundreds of thousands of clones, 67% of them seen just once. The sample was CD4+ T cells sorted from blood, taken at week 0. This rearrangement joins TRBV30 to TRBJ1-3; D is unresolved. This TCR derives from a human donor with alopecia areata. The CDR3, as DNA: TGTGCCTGGCAAGGAAACACCATATATTTT. Translated: CAWQGNTIYF.